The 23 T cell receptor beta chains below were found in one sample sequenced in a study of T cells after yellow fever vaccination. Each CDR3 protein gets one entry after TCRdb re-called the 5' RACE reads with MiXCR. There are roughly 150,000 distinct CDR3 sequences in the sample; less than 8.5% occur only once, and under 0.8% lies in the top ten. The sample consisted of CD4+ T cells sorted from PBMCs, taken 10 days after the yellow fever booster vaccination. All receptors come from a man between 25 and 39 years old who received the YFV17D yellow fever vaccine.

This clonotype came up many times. CDR3 in DNA: TGTGCCAGCAGCCGAGGCCTGGGGCCCTACGAGCAGTACTTC. It encodes CASSRGLGPYEQYF. The chain uses TRBV6-2 or TRBV6-3 and TRBJ2-7; weak D call: TRBD1 (5 bases). The CDR3 totals 14 residues. The germline CDR1 and CDR2 sequences are MNHEY and SVGEGT. Trimming removed 6 bases from V and 2 bases from J, with 14 bases in between.

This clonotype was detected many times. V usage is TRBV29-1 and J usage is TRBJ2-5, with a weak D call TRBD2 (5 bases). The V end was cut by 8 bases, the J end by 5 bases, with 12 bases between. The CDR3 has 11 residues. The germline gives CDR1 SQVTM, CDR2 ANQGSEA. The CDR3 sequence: CSPVEGETQYF. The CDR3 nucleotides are TGCAGCCCTGTCGAGGGTGAGACCCAGTACTTC.

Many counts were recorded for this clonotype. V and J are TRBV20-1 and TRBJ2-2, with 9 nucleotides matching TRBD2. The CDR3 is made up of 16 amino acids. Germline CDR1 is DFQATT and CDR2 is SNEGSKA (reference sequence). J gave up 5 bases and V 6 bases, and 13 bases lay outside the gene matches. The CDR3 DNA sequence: TGCAGTGCCCAATTAGCGGGAGCTACGAGAACCGGGGAGCTGTTTTTT. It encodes CSAQLAGATRTGELFF.

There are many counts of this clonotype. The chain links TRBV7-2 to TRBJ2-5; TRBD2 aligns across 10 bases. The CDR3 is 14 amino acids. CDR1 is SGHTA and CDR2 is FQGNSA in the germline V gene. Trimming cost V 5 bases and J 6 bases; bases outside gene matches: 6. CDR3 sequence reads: CASSVSSGSKTQYF. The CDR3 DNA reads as TGTGCCAGCAGCGTTTCTAGCGGGAGTAAGACCCAGTACTTC.

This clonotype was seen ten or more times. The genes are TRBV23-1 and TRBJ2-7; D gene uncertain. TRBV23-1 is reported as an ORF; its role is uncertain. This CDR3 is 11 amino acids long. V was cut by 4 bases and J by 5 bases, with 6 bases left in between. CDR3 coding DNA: TGCGCCAGCAGTCCGCACCACGAGCAGTACTTC. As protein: CASSPHHEQYF.

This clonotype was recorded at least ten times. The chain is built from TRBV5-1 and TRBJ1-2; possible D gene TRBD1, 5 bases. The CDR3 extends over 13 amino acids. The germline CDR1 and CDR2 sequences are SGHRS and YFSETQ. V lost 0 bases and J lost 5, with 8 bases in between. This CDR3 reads CASSLEDSYGYTF. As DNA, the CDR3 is TGCGCCAGCAGCTTGGAAGACAGTTATGGCTACACCTTC.

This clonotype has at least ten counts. The CDR3 nucleotides read TGCGCCAGCAGCATGCACTCGAACACTGAAGCTTTCTTT. Protein: CASSMHSNTEAFF. The chain carries TRBV5-1 and TRBJ1-1; D ambiguous. Germline V gene data show CDR1 as SGHRS and CDR2 as YFSETQ. There are 13 residues in the CDR3. V lost 4 bases and J 1 base, leaving 8 bases between the germline ends. The full variable domain, its missing parts supplied by reference TRBV5-1 and TRBJ1-1, is KAGVTQTPRYLIKTRGQQVTLSCSPISGHRSVSWYQQTPGQGLQFLFEYFSETQRNKGNFPGRFSGRQFSNSRSEMNVSTLELGDSALYLCASSMHSNTEAFFGQGTRLTVV.

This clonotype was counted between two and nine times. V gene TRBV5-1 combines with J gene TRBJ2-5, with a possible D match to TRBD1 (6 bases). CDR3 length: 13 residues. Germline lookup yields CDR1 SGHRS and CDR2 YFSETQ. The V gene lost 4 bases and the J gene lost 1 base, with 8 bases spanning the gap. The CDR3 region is CASSRDIQETQYF. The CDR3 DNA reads TGCGCCAGCAGCCGGGACATCCAAGAGACCCAGTACTTC.

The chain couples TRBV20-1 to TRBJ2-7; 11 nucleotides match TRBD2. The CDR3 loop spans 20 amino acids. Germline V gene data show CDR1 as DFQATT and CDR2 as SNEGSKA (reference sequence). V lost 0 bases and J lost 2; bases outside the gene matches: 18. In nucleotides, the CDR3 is TGCAGTGCTAGAGATCTTAGGGGGATTGGACTAGCGGGTTTTACCTACGAGCAGTACTTC. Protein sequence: CSARDLRGIGLAGFTYEQYF.

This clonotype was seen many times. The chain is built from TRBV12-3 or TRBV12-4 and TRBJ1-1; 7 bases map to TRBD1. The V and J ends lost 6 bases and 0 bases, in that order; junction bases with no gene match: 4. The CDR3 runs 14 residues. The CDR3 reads CASRPGQLNTEAFF. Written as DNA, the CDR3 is TGTGCCAGCAGACCGGGACAGTTGAACACTGAAGCTTTCTTT.

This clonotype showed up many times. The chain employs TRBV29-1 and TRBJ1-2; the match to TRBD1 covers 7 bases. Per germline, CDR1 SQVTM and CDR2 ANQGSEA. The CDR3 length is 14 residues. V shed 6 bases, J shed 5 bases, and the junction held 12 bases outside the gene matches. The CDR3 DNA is TGCAGCGTGGAACAGGGGCTGGTTACATATGGCTACACCTTC. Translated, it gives CSVEQGLVTYGYTF.

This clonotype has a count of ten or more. The CDR3 protein is CSARDNFPNTGELFF. CDR3 in DNA: TGCAGTGCTAGAGATAACTTCCCAAACACCGGGGAGCTGTTTTTT. V is TRBV20-1 and J is TRBJ2-2; D call uncertain. Germline CDR1 reads DFQATT; CDR2 reads SNEGSKA (reference sequence). V was pared by 0 bases and J by 2 bases, with 10 bases between. The CDR3 contains 15 residues.

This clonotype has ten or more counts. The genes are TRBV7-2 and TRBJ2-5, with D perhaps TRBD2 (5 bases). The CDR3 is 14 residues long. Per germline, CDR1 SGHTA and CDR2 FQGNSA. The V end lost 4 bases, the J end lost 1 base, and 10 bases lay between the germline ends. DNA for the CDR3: TGTGCCAGCAGCTCCGCGGACTCCCAAGAGACCCAGTACTTC. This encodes CASSSADSQETQYF.

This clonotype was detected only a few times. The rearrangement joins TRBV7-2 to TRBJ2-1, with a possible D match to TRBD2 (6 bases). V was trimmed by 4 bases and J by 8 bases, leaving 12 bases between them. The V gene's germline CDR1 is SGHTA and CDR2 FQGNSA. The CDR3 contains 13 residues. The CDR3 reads CASSYTRDYEQFF. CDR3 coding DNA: TGTGCCAGCAGCTATACCCGGGACTATGAGCAGTTCTTC.

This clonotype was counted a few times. The CDR3 region has the DNA TGCGCCAGCACGGTGAGGGACTCTCAAGAGACCCAGTACTTC. Its protein is CASTVRDSQETQYF. The rearrangement uses TRBV5-1 and TRBJ2-5, with a possible D match to TRBD2 (6 bases). Per germline, CDR1 SGHRS and CDR2 YFSETQ. This CDR3 contains 14 residues. Between the trimmed V and J ends, which lost 6 bases and 2 bases, there was a span of 14 bases.

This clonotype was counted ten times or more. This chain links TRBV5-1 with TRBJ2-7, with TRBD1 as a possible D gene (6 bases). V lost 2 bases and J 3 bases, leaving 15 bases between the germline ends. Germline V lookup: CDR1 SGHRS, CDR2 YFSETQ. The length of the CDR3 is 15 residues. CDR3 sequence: CASSLQTGADYEQYF. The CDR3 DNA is TGCGCCAGCAGCTTACAGACAGGCGCCGACTACGAGCAGTACTTC.

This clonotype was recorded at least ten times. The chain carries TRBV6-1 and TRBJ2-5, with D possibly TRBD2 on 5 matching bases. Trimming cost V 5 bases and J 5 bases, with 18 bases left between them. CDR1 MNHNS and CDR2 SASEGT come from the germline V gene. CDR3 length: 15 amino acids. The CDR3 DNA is TGTGCCAGCAGTCCCCTTTTACGGGCGGGTGAGACCCAGTACTTC. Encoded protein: CASSPLLRAGETQYF.

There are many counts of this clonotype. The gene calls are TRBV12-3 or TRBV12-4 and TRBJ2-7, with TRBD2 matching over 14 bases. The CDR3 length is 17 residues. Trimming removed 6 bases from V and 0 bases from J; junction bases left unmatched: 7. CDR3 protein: CASSRTSGRTSSYEQYF. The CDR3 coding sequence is TGTGCCAGCAGCCGGACTAGCGGGAGGACGAGCTCCTACGAGCAGTACTTC.

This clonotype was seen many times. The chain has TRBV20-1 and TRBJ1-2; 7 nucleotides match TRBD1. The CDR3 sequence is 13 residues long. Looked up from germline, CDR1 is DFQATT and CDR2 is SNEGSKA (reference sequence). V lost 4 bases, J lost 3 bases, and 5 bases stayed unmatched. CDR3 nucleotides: TGCAGTGCTACCGTAGGGACAGACTATGGCTACACCTTC. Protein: CSATVGTDYGYTF.

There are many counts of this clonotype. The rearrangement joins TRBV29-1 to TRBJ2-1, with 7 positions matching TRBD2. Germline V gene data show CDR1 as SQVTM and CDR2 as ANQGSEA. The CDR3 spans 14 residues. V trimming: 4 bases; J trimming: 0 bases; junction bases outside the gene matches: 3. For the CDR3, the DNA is TGCAGCGTTGTAAGCGGGACCTCCTACAATGAGCAGTTCTTC. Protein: CSVVSGTSYNEQFF.

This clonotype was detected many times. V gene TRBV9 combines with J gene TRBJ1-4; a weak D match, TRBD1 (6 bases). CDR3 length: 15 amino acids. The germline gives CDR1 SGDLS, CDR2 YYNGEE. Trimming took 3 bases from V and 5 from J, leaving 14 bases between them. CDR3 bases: TGTGCCAGCAGCGCAGGGGTAACACAGAATGAAAAACTGTTTTTT. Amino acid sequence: CASSAGVTQNEKLFF.

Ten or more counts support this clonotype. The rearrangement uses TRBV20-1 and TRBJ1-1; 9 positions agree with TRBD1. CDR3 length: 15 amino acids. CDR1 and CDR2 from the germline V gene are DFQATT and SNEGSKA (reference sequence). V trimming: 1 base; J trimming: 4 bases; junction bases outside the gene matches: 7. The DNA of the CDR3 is TGCAGTGCTAGAGGGGACAGGGAAAGTGGCACTGAAGCTTTCTTT. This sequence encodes CSARGDRESGTEAFF.

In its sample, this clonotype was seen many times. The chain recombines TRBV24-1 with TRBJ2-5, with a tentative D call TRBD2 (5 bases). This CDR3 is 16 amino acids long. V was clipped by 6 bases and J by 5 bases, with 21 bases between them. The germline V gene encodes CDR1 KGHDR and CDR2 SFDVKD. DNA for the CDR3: TGTGCCACCAGTAAACCCAAGGACGGAGGCGGGGAGACCCAGTACTTC. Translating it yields CATSKPKDGGGETQYF.